This passage covers 21 T cell receptor beta chains from one sample sequenced in a study of T cells in women clearing cervical HPV infection. Only in-frame clones appear in the TCRdb table, and some are missing; sequencing was by immunoSEQ multiplex PCR. The repertoire shows about 20,000 clones; the top ten hold about 4.6%. Sequencing was carried out using blood buffy coat. These receptors originate from a woman between 18 and 70 years old with a cervical HPV16 infection that either progressed to CIN3+ or cleared (not recorded which).

To note about this clone: Other DNA sequences in this specimen translate into the identical CDR3. The chain's CDR3 is CASSSSGGYNEQFF. The part of the CDR3 DNA that was read is TGCGCCAGCAGCAGTAGCGGGGGCTACAATGAG. The V gene is TRBV5-1, the J gene TRBJ2-1, with 9 bases identical to TRBD2. The read comes to an end 3 residues before the CDR3 does, leaving the germline J gene to fill in the end. CDR1 is SGHRS, CDR2 YFSETQ, per germline. The CDR3 runs to 14 residues. V lost 4 bases, J lost 3 bases, and 2 bases stayed unmatched.

On this clone itself: The read ends 3 residues early relative to the CDR3; the germline J gene fills the gap. V and J are TRBV11-2 and TRBJ2-3; no firm D call. This CDR3 is built from 15 residues. Trimming removed 5 bases at V and 0 bases at J, with 12 bases between. Looked up from germline, CDR1 is SGHAT and CDR2 is FQNNGV. The CDR3 protein is CASSPTPTSTDTQYF. CDR3 DNA, as far as it was read: TGTGCCAGCAGCCCCACCCCGACTAGCACAGATACG.

Notes on this clone: The CDR3 end falls 3 residues outside the read, so it is completed with the germline J gene. The rearrangement joins TRBV9 to TRBJ2-2; 9 nucleotides align to TRBD2. CDR3 length equals 14 residues. The V gene's germline CDR1 is SGDLS and CDR2 YYNGEE. The J segment lost 5 bases and the V segment lost 6 bases, leaving 5 bases of the junction unmatched. Incomplete CDR3 DNA: TGTGCCAGCACGGCTAGCGGGATAACCGGGGAG. Translation gives CASTASGITGE. In full, the CDR3 reads CASTASGITGELFF. Drawing the rest from reference TRBV9 and TRBJ2-2, the complete variable domain is DSGVTQTPKHLITATGQRVTLRCSPRSGDLSVYWYQQSLDQGLQFLIQYYNGEERAKGNILERFSAQQFPDLHSELNLSSLELGDSALYFCASTASGITGELFFGEGSRLTVL.

Points on this clone: The read halts 3 residues ahead of the CDR3 end, with the missing end drawn from the germline J gene. This chain joins TRBV18 and TRBJ1-2; 10 positions agree with TRBD1. This CDR3 has 17 residues. CDR1 and CDR2 from the germline V gene are KGHSH and LQKENI. CDR3 region: CASSPPGTGASWVAYTF. The CDR3 DNA, read in part, is TGTGCCAGCTCACCACCCGGGACAGGGGCGTCATGGGTTGCC.

This CDR3 reads CSARERGVPYNEQFF. CDR3 DNA (partial): TGCAGTGCTAGGGAGCGGGGGGTCCCCTACAATGAG. This rearrangement joins TRBV20-1 to TRBJ2-1; 9 bases are a match to TRBD2. The DNA ends 3 residues before the CDR3 does, and the rest of the CDR3 is filled in from the germline J gene. This CDR3 has 15 amino acids. V trimming: 3 bases; J trimming: 2 bases; junction bases outside the gene matches: 5. The germline V gene has CDR1 DFQATT and CDR2 SNEGSKA (reference sequence).

Comments on this clone: The read ends 3 residues early relative to the CDR3; the germline J gene fills the gap. This chain links TRBV7-3 with TRBJ1-4, with D uncertain. Germline lookup yields CDR1 SGHTA and CDR2 FQGTGA. This CDR3 is built from 16 residues. The CDR3 region is CASSQNKRGPNSPLFF. The sequenced part of the CDR3 DNA is TGTGCCAGCAGCCAGAACAAACGGGGTCCTAATTCACCA.

As to this clone: Sequencing ends 3 residues short of the CDR3 end; the germline J gene provides the rest. The identical CDR3 is also encoded by other nucleotide sequences in the sample. This chain uses TRBV7-9 with TRBJ2-5; D perhaps matches TRBD1 (5 bases). Between the trimmed V and J ends, which lost 7 bases and 5 bases, there was a span of 11 bases. Germline values: CDR1 SEHNR, CDR2 FQNEAQ (reference sequence). The CDR3 spans 12 residues. CDR3 DNA (partial): TGTGCCAGCATGGGGCTAGGGGAGACC. Amino acids: CASMGLGET. The full-length CDR3 reads as CASMGLGETQYF. Full variable domain (remainder filled in from reference TRBV7-9 and TRBJ2-5): DTGVSQNPRHKITKRGQNVTFRCDPISEHNRLYWYRQTLGQGPEFLTYFQNEAQLEKSRLLSDRFSAERPKGSFSTLEIQRTEQGDSAMYLCASMGLGETQYFGPGTRLLVL.

A word on this clone: The CDR3 end falls 3 residues outside the read, so it is completed with the germline J gene. The gene calls are TRBV3-1 (or the pseudogene TRBV3-2) and TRBJ2-5; D gene unclear. Germline assignment: CDR1 LGHDT and CDR2 YNNKEL (reference sequence). CDR3 length equals 12 residues. V was cut by 4 bases and J by 2 bases, with 5 bases left in between. The CDR3 reads CASSRSQETQYF. The part of the CDR3 DNA that was read is TGTGCCAGCAGCCGCAGTCAAGAGACC.

A remark on this clone: The read gets to within 3 residues of the CDR3 end, and the germline J gene fills in the rest. V is TRBV5-1 and J is TRBJ1-1, with 9 bases fitting TRBD1. This CDR3 has 16 residues. Germline-derived CDR1 and CDR2 are SGHRS and YFSETQ. V shed 3 bases and J 4 bases; nucleotides not matched to a gene: 10. CDR3 in amino acids: CASSSNRGRRGTEAFF. Incomplete CDR3 DNA: TGCGCCAGCAGCTCAAACAGGGGGCGCAGGGGCACTGAA.

With respect to this clone: The CDR3 end falls 3 residues outside the read, so it is completed with the germline J gene. This chain joins TRBV11-2 and TRBJ1-2; TRBD1 is a possible D gene (5 bases). From germline, CDR1 is SGHAT and CDR2 FQNNGV. V gave up 4 bases and J gave up 6 bases, with 12 bases separating them. CDR3 length: 13 residues. The part of the CDR3 DNA that was read is TGTGCCAGCAGCTATACCAAAGGGGATGGC. Amino acid sequence: CASSYTKGDG. The whole CDR3 protein is CASSYTKGDGYTF.

On this clone: The read terminates 3 residues ahead of where the CDR3 ends, so the germline J gene completes it. This sequence joins TRBV5-1 and TRBJ2-2; D may be TRBD2 (6 bases). The CDR3 extends over 16 amino acids. Germline lookup yields CDR1 SGHRS and CDR2 YFSETQ. The covered CDR3 bases are TGCGCCAGCAGCTCGGGGGACCTTGGGACGGGTGAAAAG. Its translation: CASSSGDLGTGEK. The whole CDR3 protein is CASSSGDLGTGEKLFF.

Concerning this clone: The read terminates 3 residues ahead of where the CDR3 ends, so the germline J gene completes it. The chain links TRBV7-2 to TRBJ2-7; 11 bases agree with TRBD1. The germline V gene has CDR1 SGHTA and CDR2 FQGNSA. The V gene end was trimmed by 5 bases and the J gene end by 3 bases; junction bases not matched to a gene: 6. The CDR3 is made up of 15 amino acids. The CDR3 bases that were read are TGTGCCAGCAGCGTAACCGGGACAGGGGGCTACGAG. It specifies CASSVTGTGGYE. The whole CDR3 protein is CASSVTGTGGYEQYF. Based on the CDR3 plus reference TRBV7-2 and TRBJ2-7, the full variable domain is GAGVSQSPSNKVTEKGKDVELRCDPISGHTALYWYRQSLGQGLEFLIYFQGNSAPDKSGLPSDRFSAERTGGSVSTLTIQRTQQEDSAVYLCASSVTGTGGYEQYFGPGTRLTVT.

About this clone itself: The read ends 3 residues before the CDR3 terminus; that terminus is restored from the germline J gene. The chain couples TRBV7-2 to TRBJ2-2, with D possibly matching TRBD2 (7 bases). From germline, CDR1 is SGHTA and CDR2 FQGNSA. Deletions cut 6 bases from V and 6 bases from J, with 11 bases between. The CDR3 has 13 amino acids. The CDR3 here is CASRGGASGELFF. The part of the CDR3 DNA that was read is TGTGCCAGCAGGGGGGGGGCATCCGGGGAG. The variable domain in full, with the rest retrieved from reference TRBV7-2 and TRBJ2-2, is GAGVSQSPSNKVTEKGKDVELRCDPISGHTALYWYRQSLGQGLEFLIYFQGNSAPDKSGLPSDRFSAERTGGSVSTLTIQRTQQEDSAVYLCASRGGASGELFFGEGSRLTVL.

A note on this clone: The missing CDR3 end, 3 residues past where the read stops, is filled in from the germline J gene. V usage is TRBV7-2 and J usage is TRBJ2-5; 9 bases map to TRBD1. The junction had 9 bases not matched to a gene; V was cut back by 5 bases and J by 5 bases. There are 15 residues in the CDR3. Germline CDR1 reads SGHTA; CDR2 reads FQGNSA. The covered CDR3 bases are TGTGCCAGCAGCCCTGGGACAGGGACCGGGGAGACC. This translates into CASSPGTGTGET. The full CDR3 protein is CASSPGTGTGETQYF.

Details on this clone: Read data end 3 residues before the CDR3 end; the end is taken from the germline J gene. The rearrangement links TRBV20-1 to TRBJ2-3, with 9 bases aligning to TRBD2. The ends lost 1 base at V and 2 bases at J; junction bases unmatched: 4. The CDR3 length is 15 residues. Germline lookup yields CDR1 DFQATT and CDR2 SNEGSKA (reference sequence). This CDR3 is CSARVQRGATDTQYF. The sequenced CDR3 bases are TGCAGTGCTAGAGTTCAGCGGGGGGCCACAGATACG.

In the case of this clone: The read gets to within 3 residues of the CDR3 end, and the germline J gene fills in the rest. The chain combines TRBV18 with TRBJ1-1; D remains ambiguous. Trimming pared 4 bases from V and 2 bases from J, leaving 11 bases between. This CDR3 contains 14 residues. The germline V gene encodes CDR1 KGHSH and CDR2 LQKENI. The DNA read from the CDR3 is TGTGCCAGCTCACAGGGTTCGGCCAACACTGAA. Residues: CASSQGSANTE. In full, the CDR3 is CASSQGSANTEAFF.

Points on this clone: The read stops 3 residues short of the end of the CDR3; the missing end is completed from the germline J gene. The genes are TRBV19 and TRBJ2-2; 7 bases are a match to TRBD1. The length of the CDR3 is 15 residues. Germline lookup yields CDR1 LNHDA and CDR2 SQIVND (reference sequence). The CDR3: CASSMVDRVYEKLFF. The part of the CDR3 DNA that was read is TGTGCCAGTAGTATGGTTGACAGGGTTTACGAAAAG.

Comments on this clone: The read ends 3 residues before the CDR3 terminus; that terminus is restored from the germline J gene. V and J are TRBV24-1 and TRBJ2-7; 8 bases line up with TRBD2. The J segment lost 5 bases and the V segment lost 9 bases, leaving 5 bases of the junction unmatched. The CDR3 is 12 residues long. Germline-derived CDR1 and CDR2 are KGHDR and SFDVKD. The CDR3 bases that were read are TGTGCCACCGAGGGCGGGGGGAACGAG. The encoded protein is CATEGGGNE. The CDR3 as a whole reads CATEGGGNEQYF.

With respect to this clone: Coverage ceases 3 residues before the CDR3 finishes, and the germline J gene fills in the end. The genes are TRBV6-2 or TRBV6-3 and TRBJ2-2; 8 bases line up with TRBD1. The V gene's germline CDR1 is MNHEY and CDR2 SVGEGT. Trimming cost V 7 bases and J 7 bases; bases outside gene matches: 14. The CDR3 is made up of 16 amino acids. The covered CDR3 bases are TGTGCCAGCATTCACAGCGGACAGGGTATAATCGGGGAG. Translation gives CASIHSGQGIIGE. The CDR3 in its entirety is CASIHSGQGIIGELFF.

As to this clone: The CDR3 end lies 3 residues beyond the end of the read and is filled in from the germline J gene. The V and J genes are TRBV7-3 and TRBJ2-1; a weak D match, TRBD2 (6 bases). CDR1 and CDR2 (germline): SGHTA, FQGTGA. This CDR3 contains 15 residues. Trimming cost V 0 bases and J 8 bases, with 14 bases left between them. The sequenced CDR3 bases are TGTGCCAGCAGCTTAACGTTGAGACTAGGAGATGAG. It codes for CASSLTLRLGDE. The CDR3, in full, reads CASSLTLRLGDEQFF.

A remark on this clone: The read terminates 3 residues before the CDR3 end, so the remaining end is supplied by the germline J gene. This chain joins TRBV5-4 and TRBJ1-2; D is undetermined. The CDR3 length is 15 residues. Trimming cost V 1 base and J 0 bases, with 10 bases left between them. Germline values: CDR1 SGHNT, CDR2 YYREEE (reference sequence). The CDR3 loop reads CASSLTRVANYGYTF. CDR3 DNA (partial): TGTGCCAGCAGCTTGACGCGAGTTGCTAACTATGGC. The variable domain in full, completed from reference TRBV5-4 and TRBJ1-2, reads ETGVTQSPTHLIKTRGQQVTLRCSSQSGHNTVSWYQQALGQGPQFIFQYYREEENGRGNFPPRFSGLQFPNYSSELNVNALELDDSALYLCASSLTRVANYGYTFGSGTRLTVV.